This T cell receptor (beta chain) was found in a study of cytomegalovirus exposure and HLA in healthy donors. Trimming cost V 0 bases and J 5 bases; bases outside gene matches: 18. This CDR3 is built from 19 residues. The germline CDR1 and CDR2 sequences are SGDLS and YYNGEE. The PCR was carried out with 60 Vbeta primers and 13 Jbeta primers. Measured with immunoSEQ multiplex PCR; TCRdb has only the in-frame clones, and not every one. The repertoire includes 74,000 or so clones, roughly 80% of them detected once, and 7% to 9% sits in the top ten. This clone was counted once. The sample was PBMCs. V is TRBV9 and J is TRBJ2-3; 7 nucleotides line up with TRBD2. The TCR comes from a woman aged 40 to 50 in good health and CMV-seronegative. Here the CDR3 DNA reads TGTGCCAGCAGCGTAGAGTCTGGGGGTTGGGAGGGCCGTGAAGATACGCAGTATTTT. Protein sequence: CASSVESGGWEGREDTQYF.